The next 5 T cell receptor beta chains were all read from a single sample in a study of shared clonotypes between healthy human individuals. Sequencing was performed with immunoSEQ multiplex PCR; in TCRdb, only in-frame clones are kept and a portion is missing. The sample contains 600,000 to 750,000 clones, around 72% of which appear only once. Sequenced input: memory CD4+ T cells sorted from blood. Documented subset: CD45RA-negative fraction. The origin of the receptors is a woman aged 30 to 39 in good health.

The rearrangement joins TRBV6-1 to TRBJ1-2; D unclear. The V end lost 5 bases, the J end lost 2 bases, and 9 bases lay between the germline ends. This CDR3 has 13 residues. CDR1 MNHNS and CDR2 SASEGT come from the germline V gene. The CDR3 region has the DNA TGTGCCAGCAGTTTGCGAGGGAACTATGGCTACACCTTC. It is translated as CASSLRGNYGYTF.

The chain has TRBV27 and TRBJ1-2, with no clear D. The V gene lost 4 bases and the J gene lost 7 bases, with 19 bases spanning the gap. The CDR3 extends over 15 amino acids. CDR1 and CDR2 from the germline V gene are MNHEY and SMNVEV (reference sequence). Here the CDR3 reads CASSYTVPLLGGYTF. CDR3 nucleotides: TGTGCCAGCAGTTATACAGTTCCTCTCCTAGGTGGCTACACCTTC.

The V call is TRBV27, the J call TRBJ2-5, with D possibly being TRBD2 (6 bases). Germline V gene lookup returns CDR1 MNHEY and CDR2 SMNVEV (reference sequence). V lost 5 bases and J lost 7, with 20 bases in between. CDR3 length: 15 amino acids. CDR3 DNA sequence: TGTGCCAGCAGTGGGGGGTGGGTAGCCGGTCTGACCCAGTACTTC. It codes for CASSGGWVAGLTQYF.

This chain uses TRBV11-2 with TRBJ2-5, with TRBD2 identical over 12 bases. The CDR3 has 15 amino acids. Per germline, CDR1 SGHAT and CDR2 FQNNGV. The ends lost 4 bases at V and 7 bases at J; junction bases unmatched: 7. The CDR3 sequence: CASSSRLAGEGTQYF. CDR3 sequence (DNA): TGTGCCAGCAGCTCACGACTAGCGGGAGAGGGGACCCAGTACTTC.

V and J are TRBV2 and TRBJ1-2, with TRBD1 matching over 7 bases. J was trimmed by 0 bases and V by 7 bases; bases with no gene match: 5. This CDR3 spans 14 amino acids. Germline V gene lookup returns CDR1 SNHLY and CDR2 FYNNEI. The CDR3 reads CASTWDSANYGYTF. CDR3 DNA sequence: TGTGCCAGCACCTGGGACAGCGCTAACTATGGCTACACCTTC.